Detailed here is one T cell receptor beta chain. The sample originates from a study of blood T cell repertoires in COVID-19. About the study: Sites in the United States, Italy and Spain provided acute and convalescent COVID-19 samples. T cells, B-cell-depleted T cells, or PBMCs provided the cDNA or gDNA that served as material.

CDR1 is ENHRY and CDR2 is SYGVKD in the germline V gene. Trimming pared 4 bases from V and 4 bases from J, leaving 19 bases between. CDR3 length: 16 residues. Original data processing: The assay estimated nucleated cells by amplifying reference gene primers. Profiled with immunoSEQ multiplex PCR; TCRdb holds only in-frame clones, not every one. Clonal size and the V and J genes are those of that table, whereas D and trimming came from the DNA. The profile shows about 190,000 clones, approximately 79% of them singletons. The chain combines TRBV10-3 with TRBJ1-2; D might be TRBD1 (5 bases). Sequencing was performed on peripheral blood. This clonotype was sampled from a woman aged 45-65 years with acute or convalescent COVID-19. The CDR3 loop reads CAISVTGASAPYGYTF. CDR3 in DNA: TGTGCCATCAGTGTCACAGGAGCCTCCGCCCCCTATGGCTACACCTTC.